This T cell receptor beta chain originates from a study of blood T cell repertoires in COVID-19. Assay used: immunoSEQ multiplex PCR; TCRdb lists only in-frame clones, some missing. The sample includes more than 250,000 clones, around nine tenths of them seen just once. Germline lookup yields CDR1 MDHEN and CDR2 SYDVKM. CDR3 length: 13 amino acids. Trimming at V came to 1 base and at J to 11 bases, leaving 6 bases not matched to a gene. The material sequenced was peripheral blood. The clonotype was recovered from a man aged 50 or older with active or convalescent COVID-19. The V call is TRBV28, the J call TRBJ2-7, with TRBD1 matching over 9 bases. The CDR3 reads CASSLFGDRVEYF. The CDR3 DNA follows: TGTGCCAGCAGTTTATTTGGGGACAGGGTTGAGTACTTC.